There are a few counts of the clone carrying this T cell receptor (beta chain). This sample stems from a study of blood T cell repertoires in COVID-19. Generated by immunoSEQ multiplex PCR, the TCRdb table keeps only in-frame clones and is missing some. The sample lists under 150,000 clones, over 75% occurring once. The CDR3 contains 13 residues. Looked up from germline, CDR1 is MDHEN and CDR2 is SYDVKM. V lost 3 bases and J lost 1, with 6 bases in between. This chain joins TRBV28 and TRBJ1-1, with unresolved D. The receptor's source is a man between 50 and 59 years old in a cohort exposed to, infected with or recovered from COVID-19 (not recorded which). Sequencing was performed on PBMCs or T cells enriched from blood (not recorded which). The CDR3 DNA sequence: TGTGCCAGCAGTTTCAACAGGAACACTGAAGCTTTCTTT. This codes for CASSFNRNTEAFF.